These T cell receptor beta chains were read from a single sample in a study of cytomegalovirus exposure and HLA in healthy donors. Assay used: immunoSEQ multiplex PCR; TCRdb lists only in-frame clones, some missing. The data hold roughly 70,000 clones, with around three quarters observed a single time. Sequenced material: PBMCs. The receptors originated from a man between 50 and 59 years old in good health and CMV-seronegative. Both conserved end residues are part of each CDR3. The D gene is left open where the match is weak. Clone size is given for some rows only: seen once, a few or many times, or a class if the clone is expanded.

V	size	D	J	DNA	CDR3
TRBV6-1	once	NA	TRBJ2-5	TGTGCCAGCAGTGCCCGACCACAGGCGACTTCAGAGACCCAGTACTTC	CASSARPQATSETQYF
TRBV5-1	NA	TRBD1	TRBJ1-2	TGCGCCAGCAGCTTGGGGGACAGGGATATTAACTATGGCTACACCTTC	CASSLGDRDINYGYTF
TRBV6-6	NA	TRBD1	TRBJ1-1	TGTGCCAGCCGTAGAACCCGGGACAGGGGAAACACTGAAGCTTTCTTT	CASRRTRDRGNTEAFF
TRBV5-4	few	NA	TRBJ2-7	TGTGCCAGCAGCTTGGGGGGCACTTACGAGCAGTACTTC	CASSLGGTYEQYF
TRBV25-1	NA	TRBD1	TRBJ1-1	TGTGCCAGCAGTGAACCGGGACAGGGGGCTGCGTTTGCTTTCTTT	CASSEPGQGAAFAFF
TRBV5-1	NA	TRBD1	TRBJ1-2	TGCGCCAGCAGCCCGGGACAGGGGGCCAATGGCTACACCTTC	CASSPGQGANGYTF
TRBV5-4	few	NA	TRBJ2-3	TGTGCCAGCAGCTCCCTGGTGGCTAGCGGCACAGATACGCAGTATTTT	CASSSLVASGTDTQYF
TRBV4-3	NA	TRBD2	TRBJ2-7	TGCGCCAGCAGCCAAGCTTCTGGACTAGCGGGAGTATACGAGCAGTACTTC	CASSQASGLAGVYEQYF
TRBV4-1	once	NA	TRBJ2-5	TGCGCCAGCAGCCCATCGTGGGCGTCTGGGACCCAGTACTTC	CASSPSWASGTQYF
TRBV5-1	few	NA	TRBJ2-2	TGCGCCAGCTTCTCGGGAGAAATGTACACCGGGGAGCTGTTTTTT	CASFSGEMYTGELFF
TRBV30	NA	NA	TRBJ2-6	TGTGCCTTCAGTACCTCTGGGGCCAACGTCCTGACTTTC	CAFSTSGANVLTF
TRBV6-5	NA	NA	TRBJ1-1	TGTGCCAGCAGTTACGGTGGCGGGGGAGGGGGCACTGAAGCTTTCTTT	CASSYGGGGGGTEAFF
TRBV19	NA	NA	TRBJ1-5	TGTGCCAGTAGTATAGTACAAGGCAGGGAGGATCAGCCCCAGCATTTT	CASSIVQGREDQPQHF
TRBV4-1	NA	TRBD2	TRBJ2-7	TGCGCCAGCAGCCAAGCTAGCGGGGGAACCTACGAGCAGTACTTC	CASSQASGGTYEQYF
TRBV5-6	NA	NA	TRBJ1-1	TGTGCCAGCAGCTCCCCGCCCGGGACTGAAGCTTTCTTT	CASSSPPGTEAFF
TRBV6-5	NA	NA	TRBJ2-1	TGTGCCAGCAGTTACTCTTCTGCGAGCTCCTACAATGAGCAGTTCTTC	CASSYSSASSYNEQFF
TRBV30	NA	NA	TRBJ1-2	TGTGCCTGGACCCCGGACATTGGCTACACCTTC	CAWTPDIGYTF
TRBV28	NA	TRBD1	TRBJ1-5	TGTGCCAGCGAGGGATGGACAGGGGGAGATTTAGGCAATCAGCCCCAGCATTTT	CASEGWTGGDLGNQPQHF
TRBV11-2	once	TRBD1	TRBJ1-1	TGTGCCAGCAGCCGACAGGGGTATCAGAACACTGAAGCTTTCTTT	CASSRQGYQNTEAFF
TRBV7-9	NA	NA	TRBJ1-4	TGTGCCAGCAGCGTCGGACACTCTAATGAAAAACTGTTTTTT	CASSVGHSNEKLFF
TRBV6-6	NA	NA	TRBJ1-4	TGTGCCAGCAGTTACCCTAACGACATCACGGATGAAAAACTGTTTTTT	CASSYPNDITDEKLFF
TRBV5-1	NA	NA	TRBJ1-1	TGCGCCAGCAGCTTGGAGGTAGGAGGAGCTTTCTTT	CASSLEVGGAFF